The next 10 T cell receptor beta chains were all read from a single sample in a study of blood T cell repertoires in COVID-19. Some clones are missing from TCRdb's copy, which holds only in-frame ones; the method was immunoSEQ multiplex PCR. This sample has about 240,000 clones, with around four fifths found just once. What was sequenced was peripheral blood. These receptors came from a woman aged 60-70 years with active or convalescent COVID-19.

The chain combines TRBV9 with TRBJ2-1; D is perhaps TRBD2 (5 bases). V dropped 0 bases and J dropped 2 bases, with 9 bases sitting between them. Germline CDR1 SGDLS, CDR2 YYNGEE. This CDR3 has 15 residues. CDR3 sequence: CASSVAGFTYNEQFF. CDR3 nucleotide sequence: TGTGCCAGCAGCGTAGCGGGATTTACCTACAATGAGCAGTTCTTC.

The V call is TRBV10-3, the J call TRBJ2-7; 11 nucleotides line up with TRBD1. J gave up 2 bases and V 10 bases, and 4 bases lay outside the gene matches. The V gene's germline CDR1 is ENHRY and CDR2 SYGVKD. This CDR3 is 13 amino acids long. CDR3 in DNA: TGTGCCACAAGGACAGGGGGCCCCTACGAGCAGTACTTC. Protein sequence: CATRTGGPYEQYF.

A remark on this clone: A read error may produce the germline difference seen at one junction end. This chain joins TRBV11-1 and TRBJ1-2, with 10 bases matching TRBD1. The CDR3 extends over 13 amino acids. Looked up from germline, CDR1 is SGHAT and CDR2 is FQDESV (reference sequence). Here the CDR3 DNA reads TGTGCCAGCAGCGCTTTCGACAGGGGGCAATACGGCTTC. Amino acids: CASSAFDRGQYGF. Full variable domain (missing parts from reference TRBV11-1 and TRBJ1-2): EAEVAQSPRYKITEKSQAVAFWCDPISGHATLYWYRQILGQGPELLVQFQDESVVDDSQLPKDRFSAERLKGVDSTLKIQPAELGDSAMYLCASSAFDRGQYGFGSGTRLTVV.

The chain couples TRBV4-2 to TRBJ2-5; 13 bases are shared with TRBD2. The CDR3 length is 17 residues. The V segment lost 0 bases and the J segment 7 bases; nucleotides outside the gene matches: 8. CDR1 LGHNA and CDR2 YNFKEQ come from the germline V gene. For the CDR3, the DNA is TGTGCCAGCAGCCAAGACCTGACTAGCGGGGGGCCCGGGACCCAGTACTTC. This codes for CASSQDLTSGGPGTQYF.

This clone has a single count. The CDR3 sequence: CASSLAAGGSSYEQYF. The DNA for the CDR3 is TGCGCCAGCAGCTTGGCGGCAGGGGGAAGCTCCTACGAGCAGTACTTC. The rearrangement joins TRBV5-1 to TRBJ2-7, with 7 bases matching TRBD1. CDR1 is SGHRS and CDR2 is YFSETQ in the germline V gene. This CDR3 contains 16 residues. J gave up 0 bases and V 0 bases, and 6 bases lay outside the gene matches.

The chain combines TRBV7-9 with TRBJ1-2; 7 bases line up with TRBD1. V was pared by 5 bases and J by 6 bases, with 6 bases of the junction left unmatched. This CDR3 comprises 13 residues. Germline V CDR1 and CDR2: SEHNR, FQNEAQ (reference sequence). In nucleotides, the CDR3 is TGTGCCAGCAGCCTAGACAGGGTCCATGGCTACACCTTC. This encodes CASSLDRVHGYTF.

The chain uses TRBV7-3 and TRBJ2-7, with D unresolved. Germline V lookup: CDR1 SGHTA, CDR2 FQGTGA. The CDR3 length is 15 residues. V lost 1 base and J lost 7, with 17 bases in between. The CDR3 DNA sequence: TGTGCCAGCAGCTTAATCGGCAGAACCGACGGGGAGCAGTACTTC. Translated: CASSLIGRTDGEQYF.

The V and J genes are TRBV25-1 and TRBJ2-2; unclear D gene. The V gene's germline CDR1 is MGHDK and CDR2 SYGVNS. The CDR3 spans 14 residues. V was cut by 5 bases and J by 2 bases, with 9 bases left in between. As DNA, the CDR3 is TGTGCCAGCAGTTCTACCCGTAACACCGGGGAGCTGTTTTTT. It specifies CASSSTRNTGELFF.

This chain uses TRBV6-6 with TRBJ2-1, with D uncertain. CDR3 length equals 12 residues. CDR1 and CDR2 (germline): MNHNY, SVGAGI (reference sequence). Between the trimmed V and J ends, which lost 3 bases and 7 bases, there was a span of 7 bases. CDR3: CASSYSGNEQFF. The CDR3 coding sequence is TGTGCCAGCAGTTATTCCGGGAATGAGCAGTTCTTC.

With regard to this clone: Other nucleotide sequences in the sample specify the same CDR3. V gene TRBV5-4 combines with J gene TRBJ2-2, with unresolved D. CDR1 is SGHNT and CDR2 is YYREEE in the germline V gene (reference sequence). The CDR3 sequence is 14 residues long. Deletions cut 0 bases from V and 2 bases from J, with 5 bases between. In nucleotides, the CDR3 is TGTGCCAGCAGCTTGGGACTTAACACCGGGGAGCTGTTTTTT. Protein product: CASSLGLNTGELFF.